Below are 4 T cell receptor beta chains sequenced from a single sample in a study of CD8 T cells in ankylosing spondylitis. TCRdb re-derived calls from the 5' RACE reads in MiXCR, one entry per CDR3 protein. This sample yields roughly 250,000 distinct CDR3 sequences, of which around 7.8% are seen a single time; approximately 6.3% belongs to the top ten. Material for sequencing was blood, either unsorted or a sorted T cell fraction (not recorded which). The receptors here all came from a male donor with ankylosing spondylitis or in good health (not recorded which).

This clonotype was found many times. This sequence joins TRBV6-1 and TRBJ2-1, with D possibly TRBD2 on 5 matching bases. The CDR3 spans 15 residues. The V gene lost 4 bases and the J gene lost 0 bases, with 10 bases spanning the gap. The germline gives CDR1 MNHNS, CDR2 SASEGT. The DNA for the CDR3 is TGTGCCAGCAGTGCGGACTCCAGCTCCTACAATGAGCAGTTCTTC. Translation gives CASSADSSSYNEQFF.

Many counts were recorded for this clonotype. The chain employs TRBV4-2 and TRBJ2-7, with a tentative D call TRBD2 (6 bases). Germline lookup yields CDR1 LGHNA and CDR2 YNFKEQ. Trimming pared 4 bases from V and 6 bases from J, leaving 13 bases between. The CDR3 contains 13 residues. Written as DNA, the CDR3 is TGTGCCAGCAGCCCGGGGGTAGGGCGCGAGCAGTACTTC. As protein: CASSPGVGREQYF.

In this sample, this clonotype turned up many times. The chain has TRBV5-6 and TRBJ1-2; TRBD1 might be the D (6 bases). Germline-derived CDR1 and CDR2 are SGHDT and YYEEEE. The CDR3 length is 15 residues. V lost 1 base and J 7 bases, leaving 17 bases between the germline ends. CDR3 loop: CASSLRSRGEGGYTF. In nucleotides, the CDR3 is TGTGCCAGCAGCTTGCGGTCGAGGGGGGAAGGTGGCTACACCTTC.

This clonotype came up many times. The chain joins TRBV12-3 or TRBV12-4 to TRBJ1-5; 7 bases agree with TRBD1. This CDR3 contains 15 residues. J gave up 8 bases and V 3 bases, and 10 bases lay outside the gene matches. The CDR3 is CASSFRGGGEEPQHF. CDR3 sequence (DNA): TGTGCCAGCAGTTTTCGGGGAGGGGGCGAGGAGCCCCAGCATTTT.